The 2 T cell receptor beta chains below were found in one sample sequenced in a study of T-cell reconstitution after alpha-beta-depleted transplantation in children. The authors prepared the TCRbeta library with unique molecular identifiers. TCRdb passed the PCR reads through MiXCR, listing each CDR3 protein once. The sample lists roughly 200,000 distinct CDR3 sequences; 9.5% to 13% were seen once. Here the sequenced sample was PBMCs, taken before TCRalphabeta/CD19-depleted stem cell transplant. All receptors come from a child younger than two with acute myeloid leukemia, due to receive a stem cell transplant.

At least ten counts were recorded for this clonotype. V and J are TRBV6-1 and TRBJ2-7, with D maybe TRBD1 (6 bases). The germline V and J ends were trimmed by 4 bases and 1 base, with 17 bases remaining between them. Germline CDR1 and CDR2: MNHNS and SASEGT. This CDR3 contains 16 residues. For the CDR3, the DNA is TGTGCCAGCAGTGCCCGCAGGGGAAGTTGGTCCTACGAGCAGTACTTC. This codes for CASSARRGSWSYEQYF.

In its sample, this clonotype was seen many times. The chain employs TRBV12-3 or TRBV12-4 and TRBJ1-5, with D uncertain. This CDR3 region has 13 residues. Trimming left V 9 bases short and J 1 base short, with 10 bases between. The CDR3 nucleotides read TGTGCCAGTATTCTTGACAGCAATCAGCCCCAGCATTTT. It encodes CASILDSNQPQHF.